This is a list of T cell receptor beta chains from one sample in a study of blood T cell repertoires in COVID-19. Assay used: immunoSEQ multiplex PCR; TCRdb lists only in-frame clones, some missing. The profile covers 200,000 to 250,000 clones, with 86% appearing a single time and less than 5% taken by the ten largest. The specimen was PBMCs or T cells enriched from blood (not recorded which). The receptors shown here come from a woman aged 40 to 50 with acute COVID-19. CDR3s include the opening cysteine and the closing phenylalanine or tryptophan. A D gene is named only where the DNA matches it firmly. Rows give clone size only sometimes, using once, few, many, or a class for an expanded clone.

clone_size	j_call	v_call	d_call	cdr3_aa	cdr3_nt
-	TRBJ1-5	TRBV28	-	CASSTGTRGQPQHF	TGTGCCAGCAGTACCGGGACAAGGGGCCAGCCCCAGCATTTT
once	TRBJ2-2	TRBV5-1	TRBD2	CAAGAAGSNTGELFF	TGCGCCGCGGGAGCGGCGGGGTCGAACACCGGGGAGCTGTTTTTT
few	TRBJ2-2	TRBV7-9	-	CASSLSTTGELFF	TGTGCCAGCAGTCTCAGTACGACCGGGGAGCTGTTTTTT
-	TRBJ2-1	TRBV28	-	CASSSGVQGFRITYNEQFF	TGTGCCAGCAGCTCAGGGGTACAGGGTTTTCGGATCACCTACAATGAGCAGTTCTTC
few	TRBJ2-7	TRBV28	TRBD1	CASSLPGTGSYEQYF	TGTGCCAGCAGTTTACCCGGGACAGGGTCCTACGAGCAGTACTTC
once	TRBJ1-5	TRBV4-3	-	CASSRDLSQPQHF	TGCGCCAGCAGCCGAGACCTTTCCCAGCCCCAGCATTTT
-	TRBJ2-1	TRBV12-1	-	CASSFARPGASSYNEQFF	TGTGCCAGCAGCTTTGCCCGGCCAGGGGCGAGCTCCTACAATGAGCAGTTCTTC
-	TRBJ2-2	TRBV4-1	-	CASSQDLNTGELFF	TGCGCCAGCAGCCAAGATCTGAACACCGGGGAGCTGTTTTTT
-	TRBJ2-6	TRBV19	-	CASSPGLSSGANVLTF	TGTGCCAGTAGTCCCGGACTATCCTCTGGGGCCAACGTCCTGACTTTC
-	TRBJ2-1	TRBV5-6	TRBD2	CASSLGGRGLFF	TGTGCCAGCAGCTTGGGCGGGAGGGGGCTGTTCTTC
-	TRBJ2-1	TRBV2	TRBD2	CASSEVGEGPYNEQFF	TGTGCCAGCAGTGAAGTAGGGGAGGGCCCCTACAATGAGCAGTTCTTC
-	TRBJ2-5	TRBV13	-	CASSADRGETQYF	TGTGCCAGCAGCGCCGATAGAGGGGAGACCCAGTACTTC
few	TRBJ2-7	TRBV9	-	CASSSDGTYEQYF	TGTGCCAGCAGTTCCGACGGGACCTACGAGCAGTACTTC
-	TRBJ2-1	TRBV20-1	-	CSASLASSYNEQFF	TGCAGTGCTAGTCTAGCAAGCTCCTACAATGAGCAGTTCTTC
-	TRBJ2-1	TRBV7-9	-	CASSLPGVEFF	TGTGCCAGCAGCCTCCCGGGGGTTGAGTTCTTC
-	TRBJ1-2	TRBV28	-	CASGGNYGYTF	TGTGCCAGCGGGGGGAACTATGGCTACACCTTC
-	TRBJ1-6	TRBV28	-	CASSLWTASSYNSPLHF	TGTGCCAGCAGTTTATGGACAGCGAGCTCCTATAATTCACCCCTCCACTTT
-	TRBJ2-5	TRBV7-8	TRBD1	CASSSAGGWKTQYF	TGTGCCAGCAGCTCGGCAGGGGGCTGGAAGACCCAGTACTTC
-	TRBJ1-5	TRBV4-2	-	CASSQVDGEDQPQHF	TGTGCCAGCAGCCAAGTGGACGGGGAGGATCAGCCCCAGCATTTT
-	TRBJ1-2	TRBV7-3	-	CASSVGNGGANYGYTF	TGTGCCAGCAGCGTTGGGAACGGTGGGGCCAACTATGGCTACACCTTC
once	TRBJ1-5	TRBV28	TRBD1	CASTYKDRVGQPQHF	TGTGCCAGCACATATAAAGACAGGGTTGGTCAGCCCCAGCATTTT
-	TRBJ1-2	TRBV19	-	CASSREQETYGYTF	TGTGCCAGTAGTAGGGAACAGGAGACCTATGGCTACACCTTC
-	TRBJ2-3	TRBV28	-	CASRQYKDTQYF	TGTGCCAGCAGACAGTATAAGGATACGCAGTATTTT
-	TRBJ2-3	TRBV5-1	-	CASSLGGGDTDTQYF	TGCGCCAGCAGCTTGGGTGGCGGGGACACAGATACGCAGTATTTT
-	TRBJ1-3	TRBV6-5	-	CASSPDYSGNTIYF	TGTGCCAGCAGTCCGGACTACTCTGGAAACACCATATATTTT
-	TRBJ1-1	TRBV27	-	CASSLSGGDTEAFF	TGTGCCAGCAGTTTAAGCGGGGGCGACACTGAAGCTTTCTTT
once	TRBJ1-6	TRBV5-6	-	CASSNPRGNSPLHF	TGTGCCAGCAGCAACCCAAGGGGTAATTCACCCCTCCACTTT
-	TRBJ1-2	TRBV5-1	TRBD1	CASSFGTGGIYGYTF	TGCGCCAGCAGCTTCGGGACAGGGGGTATCTATGGCTACACCTTC
-	TRBJ2-7	TRBV28	-	CASRNGLYEQYF	TGTGCCAGCAGGAACGGACTGTACGAGCAGTACTTC
-	TRBJ1-4	TRBV11-2	TRBD1	CASSLGQVNEKLFF	TGTGCCAGCAGCTTGGGACAGGTGAATGAAAAACTGTTTTTT
-	TRBJ2-7	TRBV6-1	TRBD2	CASSVFRTSQSGEQYF	TGTGCCAGCAGTGTATTTAGGACTAGTCAGTCGGGCGAGCAGTACTTC
-	TRBJ1-2	TRBV27	TRBD1	CASRPKTGSDYGYTF	TGTGCCAGCAGACCTAAGACAGGGTCTGACTATGGCTACACCTTC
-	TRBJ2-1	TRBV25-1	-	CASVSGAYNEQFF	TGTGCCAGCGTCTCAGGTGCCTACAATGAGCAGTTCTTC
-	TRBJ1-6	TRBV3-1/TRBV3-2	TRBD1	CASSQAGTARTSALHF	TGTGCCAGCAGCCAAGCTGGGACAGCCAGGACGTCAGCCCTCCACTTT
-	TRBJ2-1	TRBV29-1	-	CSAIADEQFF	TGCAGCGCCATAGCGGATGAGCAGTTCTTC
once	TRBJ1-1	TRBV2	-	CASSDQVLNTEAFF	TGTGCCAGCAGTGATCAGGTCTTGAACACTGAAGCTTTCTTT
-	TRBJ2-7	TRBV28	TRBD2	CASSSWTSGTHEQYF	TGTGCCAGCAGTTCTTGGACTAGCGGGACGCACGAGCAGTACTTC
-	TRBJ1-1	TRBV3-1/TRBV3-2	-	CASSQFRFSIFF	TGTGCCAGCAGCCAATTCAGGTTTTCTATATTCTTT
few	TRBJ2-2	TRBV9	-	CASSPRGDNTGELFF	TGTGCCAGCAGCCCTCGAGGCGATAACACCGGGGAGCTGTTTTTT
few	TRBJ2-3	TRBV7-2	TRBD2	CASTLGASGTRTDTQYF	TGTGCCAGCACCCTAGGGGCTAGCGGGACGAGGACAGATACGCAGTATTTT
-	TRBJ1-3	TRBV12-5	-	CASGLDYRRGNTIYF	TGTGCTAGTGGTTTGGACTATCGGCGGGGAAACACCATATATTTT
-	TRBJ1-6	TRBV7-9	-	CASSSSTENSPLHF	TGTGCCAGCAGCTCCAGCACGGAGAATTCACCCCTCCACTTT
-	TRBJ2-7	TRBV25-1	TRBD2	CASLGGFPPSYEQYF	TGTGCCAGCCTGGGGGGGTTCCCCCCATCCTACGAGCAGTACTTC
-	TRBJ1-3	TRBV12-3/TRBV12-4	-	CASSYGNTIYF	TGTGCCAGCAGCTATGGAAACACCATATATTTT
-	TRBJ2-5	TRBV7-2	-	CASSLGFSGQETQYF	TGTGCCAGCAGCTTAGGATTTAGCGGCCAAGAGACCCAGTACTTC
-	TRBJ2-7	TRBV3-1/TRBV3-2	-	CASSQDAVLSSYEQYF	TGTGCCAGCAGCCAAGATGCGGTGTTGAGCTCCTACGAGCAGTACTTC
-	TRBJ2-2	TRBV30	-	CAWKLSNTGELFF	TGTGCCTGGAAACTGAGTAACACCGGGGAGCTGTTTTTT
once	TRBJ2-5	TRBV7-8	-	CASSPTTGETQYF	TGTGCCAGCAGCCCGACCACGGGAGAGACCCAGTACTTC
-	TRBJ2-7	TRBV5-6	-	CASSLDRVRGEQYF	TGTGCCAGCAGCTTGGATAGAGTCAGGGGCGAGCAGTACTTC
-	TRBJ2-5	TRBV25-1	TRBD2	CASSDTSVGETQYF	TGTGCCAGCAGTGACACTAGCGTTGGAGAGACCCAGTACTTC
-	TRBJ1-3	TRBV7-8	-	CASSLRPGSAIYF	TGTGCCAGCAGCTTAAGACCGGGGAGCGCCATATATTTT
few	TRBJ2-6	TRBV30	-	CAWSYTGASGANVLTF	TGTGCCTGGAGTTATACAGGTGCCTCTGGGGCCAACGTCCTGACTTTC
-	TRBJ1-3	TRBV18	TRBD1	CASSPGDRVTGNTIYF	TGTGCCAGCTCACCTGGGGACAGGGTTACAGGAAACACCATATATTTT
-	TRBJ2-7	TRBV29-1	TRBD2	CSVVGGSTSYEQYF	TGCAGCGTTGTCGGCGGGAGTACCTCCTACGAGCAGTACTTC
-	TRBJ2-1	TRBV5-1	TRBD2	CASSTSTSGNGNEQFF	TGCGCCAGCAGCACGTCGACTAGCGGGAATGGGAATGAGCAGTTCTTC